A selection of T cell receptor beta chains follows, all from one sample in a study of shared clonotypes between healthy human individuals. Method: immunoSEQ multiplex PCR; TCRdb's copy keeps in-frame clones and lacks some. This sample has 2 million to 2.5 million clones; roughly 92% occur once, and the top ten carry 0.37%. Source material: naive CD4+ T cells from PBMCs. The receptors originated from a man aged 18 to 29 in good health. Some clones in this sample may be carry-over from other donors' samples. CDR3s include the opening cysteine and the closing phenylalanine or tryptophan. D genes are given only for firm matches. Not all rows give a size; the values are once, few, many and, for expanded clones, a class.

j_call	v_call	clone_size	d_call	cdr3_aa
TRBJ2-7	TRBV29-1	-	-	CSVETTGRSISFAGQQYF
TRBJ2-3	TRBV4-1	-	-	CASSQDRPTDTQYF
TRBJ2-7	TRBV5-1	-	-	CASSFDSSYEQYF
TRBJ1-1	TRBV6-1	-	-	CASGAPGGSDTEAFF
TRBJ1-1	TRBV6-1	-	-	CASSENTEAFF
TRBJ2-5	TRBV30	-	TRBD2	CAWGTSLQQYF
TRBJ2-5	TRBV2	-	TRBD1	CASSGDRGVTQYF
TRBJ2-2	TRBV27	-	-	CASSLRGAYTGELFF
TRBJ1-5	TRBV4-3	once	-	CASSQRLGQPQHF
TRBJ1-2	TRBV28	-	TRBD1	CASRLGTGGNTF
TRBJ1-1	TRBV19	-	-	CASRESRNLNTEAFF
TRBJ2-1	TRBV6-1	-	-	CASSEVGAEQFF
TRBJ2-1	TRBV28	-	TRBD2	CASSHGTSGFPPEQFF
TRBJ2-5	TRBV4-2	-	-	CASSHLDRSGANWETQYF
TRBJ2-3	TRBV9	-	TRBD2	CASSVEGLAPLSSTDTQYF
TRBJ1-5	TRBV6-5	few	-	CASSYSFSQPQHF
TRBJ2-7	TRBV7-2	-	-	CASRVLGGGEQYF
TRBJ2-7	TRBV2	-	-	CASSEQGTYYEQYF
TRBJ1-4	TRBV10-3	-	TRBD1	CAISESRQGNEKLFF
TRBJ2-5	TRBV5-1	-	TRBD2	CASSSDRTSGKETQYF
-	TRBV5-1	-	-	CASSEGSSYEQYF
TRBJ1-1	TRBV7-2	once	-	CASSLNSPRGNTEAFF
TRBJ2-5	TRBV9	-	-	CASSVIQGTQETQYF
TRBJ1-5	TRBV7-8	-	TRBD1	CASSLSLGQGNQPQHF
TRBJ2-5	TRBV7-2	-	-	CASSDLTSRGETQYF
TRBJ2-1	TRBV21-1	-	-	CASSIPWLAGDKNYNEQFF
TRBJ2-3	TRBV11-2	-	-	CASSLGGLDADTQYF
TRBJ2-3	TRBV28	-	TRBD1	CASTTQGRVFTDTQYF
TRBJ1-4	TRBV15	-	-	CATSRDGREKLFF
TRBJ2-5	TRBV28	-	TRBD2	CASRGGGQETQYF
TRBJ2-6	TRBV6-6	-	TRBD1	CASTQTGDTGANVLTF
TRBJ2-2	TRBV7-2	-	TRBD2	CASRRIAGGQNTGELFF
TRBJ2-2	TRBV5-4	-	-	CASSLSVGELFF
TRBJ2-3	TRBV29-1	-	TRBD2	CSVELPGLAITDTQYF
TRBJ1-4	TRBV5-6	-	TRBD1	CASSWGQGAGLVNEKLFF
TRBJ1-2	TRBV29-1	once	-	CSGRSAGGYTF
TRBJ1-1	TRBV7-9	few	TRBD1	CASSPPGTGAEAFF
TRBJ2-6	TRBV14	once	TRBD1	CASSQAGTGFFSGANVLTF
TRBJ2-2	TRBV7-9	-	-	CASSLSTGLNTGELFF
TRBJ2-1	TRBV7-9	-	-	CASSLLGVDEQFF
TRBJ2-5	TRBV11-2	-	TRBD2	CASSLWGGETQYF
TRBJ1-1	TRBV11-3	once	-	CASSLDGNTEAFF
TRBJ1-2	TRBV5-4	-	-	CASSSHSGGGYTF
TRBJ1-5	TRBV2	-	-	CASSGVGGLEEPQHF
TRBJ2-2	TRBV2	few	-	CASSGTASGELFF
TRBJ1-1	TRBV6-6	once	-	CASSPMGTGYSSEAFF
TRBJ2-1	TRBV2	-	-	CASSVGVFLGNERFF
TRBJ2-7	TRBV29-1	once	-	CSVERESQSEQYF
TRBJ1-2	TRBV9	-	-	CASSVTGTSYGYTF
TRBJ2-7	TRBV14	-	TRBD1	CASSAGTGFSYEQYF
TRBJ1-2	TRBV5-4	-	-	CASSWAIQGRNGYTF